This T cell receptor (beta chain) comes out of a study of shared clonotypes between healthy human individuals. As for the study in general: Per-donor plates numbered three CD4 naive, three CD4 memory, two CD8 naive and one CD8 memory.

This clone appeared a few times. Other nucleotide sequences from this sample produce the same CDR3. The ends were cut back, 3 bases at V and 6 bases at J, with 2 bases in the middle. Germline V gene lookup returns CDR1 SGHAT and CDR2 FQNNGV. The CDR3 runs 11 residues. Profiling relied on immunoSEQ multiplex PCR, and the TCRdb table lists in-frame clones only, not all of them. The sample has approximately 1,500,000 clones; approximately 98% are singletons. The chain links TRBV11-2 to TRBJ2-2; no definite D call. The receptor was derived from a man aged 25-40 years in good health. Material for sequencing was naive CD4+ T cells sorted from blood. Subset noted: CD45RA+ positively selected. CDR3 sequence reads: CASSFPGELFF. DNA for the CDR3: TGTGCCAGCAGCTTTCCCGGGGAGCTGTTTTTT.